The sequence of this T cell receptor beta chain was determined in a study of shared T cell receptors in the human thymus. The germline V gene has CDR1 ENHRY and CDR2 SYGVKD. With 10 bases clipped from V and 10 bases from J, the junction kept 8 bases outside the gene matches. The CDR3 is 12 residues long. Measured with immunoSEQ multiplex PCR; TCRdb has only the in-frame clones, and not every one. The table records 640,000 or so clones, roughly 86% of them present only once. These same records also appear under a second study, on human thymus T cells. From that study: Repertoires sampled from thymus and blood appeared biased in V and J gene usage.

The sequencing input was thymocytes. The clonotype was recovered from a boy under three years old with a congenital heart defect. The rearrangement links TRBV10-3 to TRBJ2-1; 9 bases agree with TRBD1. The CDR3 sequence is CATRQGGREQFF. CDR3 nucleotides: TGTGCCACCAGACAGGGGGGGAGGGAGCAGTTCTTC.